This TCR beta chain comes out of a study of shared clonotypes between healthy human individuals (dated by TCRdb to 2018 to 2020). General notes on the study: Three men and a couple of women, aged 18 to 49 years, made up the cohort. To estimate repertoire size and how much clonotypes are shared between individuals, the study performed deep sequencing of blood TCR repertoires from about 5 healthy adults. For each donor, three plates each were used for CD4 naive and CD4 memory, two plates were used for CD8 naive, and one plate was used for CD8 memory. Leukapheresis yielded between about 0.94 and 9 billion PBMCs per donor. To increase sequencing depth and limit assay-specific biases, TCR repertoire library preparation and sequencing were carried out by different laboratories using diverse techniques. Results and caveats for the whole study, not just this receptor: The small number of donors limited the genetic and exposure-history diversity represented. Sampling was restricted to blood, and TCR repertoires in tissue are likely to differ from TCR repertoires in blood. Even with the large sequencing depth, rarefaction of the sorted-subset datasets indicated that sequencing was incomplete. Pairwise subsampling indicated that sequencing depth was expected to affect the degree of clonotype sharing among donors. Compared with non-shared clonotypes, clonotypes shared by all four sorted-subset donors had higher generation probabilities. Across four donors, approximately 5% of naive CD4, approximately 3.6% of naive CD8, 2.3% of memory CD4, and 0.4% to 0.45% of memory CD8 clonotypes were shared. Naive subsets generally had larger estimated clonotype richness than memory subsets.

Of note for this clone: Its specific antigen is unknown. Per-base quality was not reported, and no clone a single base away is much larger than it.

The CDR3 runs 15 amino acids, cysteine and phenylalanine included. The only DNA kept is the CDR3, 45 bases in frame from the first base. Clipping removes 3 bases from V and 2 bases from J, with 7 as the unmatched junction base count. The germline V gene encodes CDR1 WNHNN and CDR2 SYGVQD (reference sequence). The donors were healthy, HIV-negative adults with no recently reported acute infections or vaccinations. All donors were Caucasian adults living in Nashville, Tennessee, USA. Magnetic negative selection was used to enrich CD4+ T cells, after which naive cells were positively selected on CD45RA and the negative fraction became the memory subset. Blood was obtained by leukapheresis, after which PBMCs were separated by Ficoll-Histopaque density gradient centrifugation and cryopreserved in liquid nitrogen vapor phase. Analytical flow cytometry was used to check the purity and quantity of each magnetically sorted T cell population. Genomic DNA was isolated from every sorted fraction and measured by UV absorbance on a Nanodrop 2000c.

Using the deep immunoSEQ assay, multiplex PCR amplified TCR CDR3 regions from genomic DNA. For each cell subset, the extracted genomic DNA was distributed evenly across all wells of several immunoSEQ 96-well plates, and each plate served as one replicate. For sorted subsets, about 210 ng of genomic DNA, equivalent to 25,000 to 35,000 T cell genomes, went into each replicate PCR. The purified libraries were quantified using a Qubit 3.0 fluorometer, sized with a Bioanalyzer 2100, and then quantified again using the KAPA Library Quantification kit. A separate single-read 150-cycle Illumina NextSeq 550 flow cell was used to sequence each immunoSEQ 96-well plate. On the authors' methods: Because the immunoSEQ output included only junctional sequences and no quality scores, the filtering could not be the same as the filtering used for full-length reads. To assign V/J genes and CDR3, sequences were annotated against IMGT germline references using PyIR, a Python wrapper for IgBLAST v1.9. Any read was removed if the V/J assignment was weak (E-value above 1e-6), the CDR3 was missing, or the read contained stop codons, out-of-frame junctions, or ambiguous translated residues. V3J clonotypes were defined by identical inferred V gene, J gene, and CDR3 amino acid sequence. Percentage overlap between repertoires was calculated by dividing the number of shared unique clonotypes by the size of the smaller repertoire. RTK rarefaction, the Chao1 estimator, and Recon v2.1 estimates of unobserved clonotypes were used to assess repertoire richness. For all TCRbeta clonotypes obtained by the gDNA method from four donors, generation probabilities were computed with OLGA. TCRdb took over this immuneACCESS table, retaining in-frame rearrangements with V and J assigned. Such tables are incomplete; in checked studies, under half of the missing clones stem from an unresolved V gene, and the remainder is unexplained. D and trimming come from the DNA, and the V and J calls and clone size come from that table. This sample gives 2.5 million or so clones in total; 90% to 95% of them show up just once. Of the sample, 0.13% to 0.15% falls within the top ten clones.

Recombination connected TRBV10-1 to TRBJ2-7; 7 central bases correspond to TRBD2. This TCR was sampled from a man aged 18-30 years in good health. The specimen sequenced was naive CD4+ T cells sorted from blood. In light of the paper, this sample's cell subset or site label describes: CD45RA+ positively selected. The DNA sequence follows: TGCGCCAGCAGTGAAGGAGCGGGAATGACCTACGAGCAGTACTTC. The resulting protein is CASSEGAGMTYEQYF.